This note documents a single T cell receptor (beta chain) sequence. Its antigen is as yet unknown. The method was immunoSEQ multiplex PCR; TCRdb's version includes in-frame clones alone and lacks a portion of them. Of approximately 100,000 clones in the sample, around 90% were seen once. J was trimmed by 4 bases and V by 6 bases; bases with no gene match: 6. There are 14 residues in the CDR3. From germline, CDR1 is MNHEY and CDR2 SVGAGI. The entry originates in a study of OX40 agonist ivuxolimab in advanced cancers. Study information: Patients were infused with ivuxolimab every 2 weeks at 0.01 to 10 mg/kg. Dose-escalation patients were diagnosed with hepatocellular carcinoma, melanoma, renal cell cancer or head and neck cancer. Treatment received earlier with anti-PD-1, anti-PD-L1 or anti-CTLA-4 agents was allowed, and under 50% had some. Study findings and constraints: Antigens targeted by the expanded peripheral T cells were not determined.

The material was CD4+ or CD8+ T cells sorted from blood, obtained in a trial of the OX40 agonist ivuxolimab. The chain employs TRBV6-5 and TRBJ2-1, with TRBD2 matching 7 bases. The receptor was derived from an adult with an advanced solid tumor such as melanoma, head and neck, liver or kidney cancer. The CDR3 DNA follows: TGTGCCAGCAGGTCTCGCGGGAGTTACAATGAGCAGTTCTTC. This codes for CASRSRGSYNEQFF.